The clone carrying this TCR beta chain was counted at least ten times. The sample belongs to a study of T cells of healthy individuals. This CDR3 has 18 amino acids. V shed 4 bases and J shed 1 base, with 21 bases lying between them. The germline CDR1 and CDR2 sequences are SGHAT and FQNNGV. MiXCR, run by TCRdb on the 5' RACE reads, gives a single entry per CDR3 protein. The table includes fewer than 75,000 distinct CDR3 sequences, roughly 15% detected once. The chain links TRBV11-2 to TRBJ2-3, with D perhaps matching TRBD1 (6 bases). The receptor was isolated from a human donor in good health. CDR3 loop: CASSWGLLSLTRTDTQYF. CDR3 sequence (DNA): TGTGCCAGCAGCTGGGGGCTTCTCTCCCTAACCCGCACAGATACGCAGTATTTT. Using reference TRBV11-2 and TRBJ2-3 for the parts outside the CDR3, the full variable domain is EAGVAQSPRYKIIEKRQSVAFWCNPISGHATLYWYQQILGQGPKLLIQFQNNGVVDDSQLPKDRFSAERLKGVDSTLKIQPAKLEDSAVYLCASSWGLLSLTRTDTQYFGPGTRLTVL.